This section outlines one TCR beta chain sequence together with its context. Profiled with immunoSEQ multiplex PCR; TCRdb holds only in-frame clones, not every one. Of just under 80,000 clones listed, 75% to 90% are singletons. The sample comes from a study of blood T cell repertoires in COVID-19. Study-level background: The study drew acute and convalescent COVID-19 samples from the United States, Italy and Spain. PBMCs, B-cell-depleted T cells, or T cells provided the cDNA or gDNA that made up the material.

Germline V CDR1 and CDR2: MNHEY, SVGAGI. CDR3 size: 11 residues. V gave up 8 bases and J gave up 3 bases, with 7 bases separating them. The sequenced sample consisted of peripheral blood. This receptor was identified in a human donor in a cohort sampled during active COVID-19. The chain couples TRBV6-5 to TRBJ1-1; D call uncertain. CDR3 loop: CASGADTEAFF. Here the CDR3 DNA reads TGTGCCAGCGGAGCGGACACTGAAGCTTTCTTT.